The rows below give T cell receptor beta chains drawn from one sample of a study of blood T cell repertoires in COVID-19. Some clones are missing from TCRdb's copy, which holds only in-frame ones; the method was immunoSEQ multiplex PCR. Found here are roughly 230,000 clones, just under 85% of them singletons; the top ten hold just under 6.5%. Sequencing was done on a sample of peripheral blood. These receptors came from a woman aged 60-75 years with active or convalescent COVID-19. Both conserved end residues are part of each CDR3. The D gene is left open where the match is weak. Rows give clone size only sometimes, using once, few, many, or a class for an expanded clone.

V gene	D gene	CDR3 length	J gene	clone size	CDR3 DNA	CDR3 protein
TRBV29-1	-	12	TRBJ2-5	-	TGCAGCGTTGGAGCGTACCAAGAGACCCAGTACTTC	CSVGAYQETQYF
TRBV29-1	-	14	TRBJ2-3	few	TGCAGCGTTCTACAGACGGGGGGCACAGATACGCAGTATTTT	CSVLQTGGTDTQYF
TRBV5-6	-	12	TRBJ1-2	-	TGTGCCAGCAGCTTGGAGCAGTCTGAGGAGACCTTC	CASSLEQSEETF
TRBV2	TRBD2	13	TRBJ2-1	once	TGTGCCAGTAAGCGGGGGGTTTACAATGAGCAGTTCTTC	CASKRGVYNEQFF
TRBV28	TRBD1	17	TRBJ1-6	-	TGTGCCAGCAGTCTTCCCGGGTGGCAGGGGGCTTATTCACCCCTCCACTTT	CASSLPGWQGAYSPLHF
TRBV4-1	-	17	TRBJ2-7	few	TGCGCCAGCAGCCAAGACACAGGGTGGGGGGGCTCCTACGAGCAGTACTTC	CASSQDTGWGGSYEQYF
TRBV4-1	TRBD2	21	TRBJ2-2	few	TGCGCCAGCAGCCTCAAAGGTGGTCCGGGACTAGCGGGACTGCGCACCGGGGAGCTGTTTTTT	CASSLKGGPGLAGLRTGELFF
TRBV6-5	TRBD1	13	TRBJ2-7	-	TGTGCCAGCCGACAGGGGGTCATCTACGAGCAGTACTTC	CASRQGVIYEQYF
TRBV4-1	TRBD2	15	TRBJ2-7	-	TGCGCCAGCAGCCAAATGGGGGAGGGCCCGTACGAGCAGTACTTC	CASSQMGEGPYEQYF
TRBV29-1	-	15	TRBJ1-1	-	TGCAGCGTTGATCGGGGGAAGGAGGGTCACACTGAAGCTTTCTTT	CSVDRGKEGHTEAFF
TRBV7-9	TRBD1	15	TRBJ2-2	-	TGTGCCAGCAGCTTACAGGGGGCTGGTACCGGGGAGCTGTTTTTT	CASSLQGAGTGELFF
TRBV5-1	TRBD1	13	TRBJ2-3	once	TGCGCCAGTGCCGGACAGGGGTACGGTGGGCAGTATTTT	CASAGQGYGGQYF
TRBV29-1	TRBD1	14	TRBJ1-2	-	TGCAGCGTCCACCCGACAGGGGGAGGCTATGGCTACACCTTC	CSVHPTGGGYGYTF
TRBV10-3	-	13	TRBJ2-2	-	TGTGCCATCAGCAAACAGGGATCCGGGGAGCTGTTTTTT	CAISKQGSGELFF
TRBV19	TRBD2	15	TRBJ2-2	-	TGTGCCAGTAGCCAGACTAGCGGAATCACCGGGGAGCTGTTTTTT	CASSQTSGITGELFF
TRBV21-1	-	23	TRBJ1-4	-	TGTGCCAGCAGCAAGGTTGCGGGGACAGGGCTCCTTCATTGCCTAGCAACTAATGAAAAACTGTTTTTT	CASSKVAGTGLLHCLATNEKLFF
TRBV5-6	-	14	TRBJ2-7	-	TGTGCCAGCAGTTCGGGTTTCCCCCCCTACGAGCAGTACTTC	CASSSGFPPYEQYF